This T cell receptor (beta chain) appears in the sequencing data of a study of blood T cells in healthy people across ages. The donors, healthy Caucasians from Russia, were aged roughly 6 to 90. The V and J ends lost 3 bases and 4 bases respectively, with 14 bases between them. Germline V gene data show CDR1 as DFQATT and CDR2 as SNEGSKA (reference sequence). The CDR3 covers 14 residues. It was with a sample-barcoded 5' primer and a J-beta primer mix that a second PCR of about 6 to 12 cycles was run. TCRdb analysed the 5' RACE reads with MiXCR anew, one entry per CDR3 protein. This repertoire shows about 640,000 distinct CDR3 sequences, about 28% found once; its top ten account for more than 15%.

This chain uses TRBV20-1 with TRBJ2-3; D assignment may be TRBD1 or TRBD2 (5 bases each). Sequencing was done on a sample of blood. The clonotype was recovered from a woman of 80 years or more in good health. CDR3 sequence (DNA): TGCAGTGCTAGTGTGAGGGGCCAGGCAGATACGCAGTATTTT. Translation: CSASVRGQADTQYF.